These 23 T cell receptor beta chains share one sample of origin, sequenced in a study of blood T cell repertoires in COVID-19. Sequenced by immunoSEQ multiplex PCR; TCRdb stores in-frame clones only, minus some. The top ten hold approximately 6.2% of the sample, which has some 370,000 clones, almost 90% seen once. The sequencing sample was made of peripheral blood. These receptors all stem from a young man with active or convalescent COVID-19.

The CDR3 DNA follows: TGTGCCAGCAGCGGCCCGGGACAGGAGAAATATGGCTACACCTTC. Protein sequence: CASSGPGQEKYGYTF. V usage is TRBV5-4 and J usage is TRBJ1-2; 8 nucleotides agree with TRBD1. With 4 bases clipped from V and 5 bases from J, the junction kept 10 bases outside the gene matches. This CDR3 contains 15 residues. Germline V gene lookup returns CDR1 SGHNT and CDR2 YYREEE (reference sequence).

The chain employs TRBV12-3 or TRBV12-4 and TRBJ2-1; D gene ambiguous. This CDR3 is 11 amino acids long. Trimming cost V 3 bases and J 8 bases, with 5 bases left between them. The CDR3 reads CASSFFHEQFF. The CDR3 bases are TGTGCCAGCAGTTTCTTCCATGAGCAGTTCTTC.

This chain connects TRBV29-1 to TRBJ1-2; weak D call: TRBD1 (5 bases). V lost 4 bases to trimming and J lost 7 bases, with 16 bases between them. The CDR3 runs 13 residues. CDR1 SQVTM and CDR2 ANQGSEA come from the germline V gene. CDR3 nucleotide sequence: TGCAGCGTTGTCGCTTGGGGGGAGGGTGGCTACACCTTC. Translating gives CSVVAWGEGGYTF.

J is TRBJ2-3 and V is TRBV7-3, with D maybe TRBD2 (6 bases). Germline CDR1 is SGHTA and CDR2 is FQGTGA. Trimming stripped 1 base from V and 0 bases from J, with 14 bases between. The CDR3 has 17 residues. The CDR3 DNA reads TGTGCCAGCAGCTTAAACGGCCGTGGGGGGAGCACAGATACGCAGTATTTT. Amino acid sequence: CASSLNGRGGSTDTQYF.

This clone was seen a single time. The V gene is TRBV4-3, the J gene TRBJ1-6; D is unresolved. Germline V gives CDR1 LGHNA, CDR2 YSLEER. Trimming took 0 bases from V and 7 from J, leaving 10 bases between them. The CDR3 length is 15 residues. The DNA for the CDR3 is TGCGCCAGCAGCCAAGATAGGACGGGGAATTCACCCCTCCACTTT. It translates to CASSQDRTGNSPLHF.

The gene calls are TRBV2 and TRBJ1-5, with TRBD1 matching 9 bases. The germline V gene encodes CDR1 SNHLY and CDR2 FYNNEI. The CDR3 length is 16 residues. The V gene end was trimmed by 9 bases and the J gene end by 2 bases; junction bases not matched to a gene: 11. The CDR3 loop reads CASHRDREGGNQPQHF. The CDR3 region has the DNA TGTGCCAGTCACCGGGACAGGGAAGGTGGCAATCAGCCCCAGCATTTT.

The V call is TRBV9, the J call TRBJ1-1; no definite D call. Per germline, CDR1 SGDLS and CDR2 YYNGEE. The CDR3 runs to 16 residues. The germline V and J ends were trimmed by 0 bases and 0 bases, with 12 bases remaining between them. The CDR3 sequence is CASSVVPEGLNTEAFF. DNA for the CDR3: TGTGCCAGCAGCGTAGTCCCGGAGGGATTGAACACTGAAGCTTTCTTT.

The V and J genes are TRBV28 and TRBJ2-5, with 15 bases aligning to TRBD2. V shed 5 bases and J 5 bases; nucleotides not matched to a gene: 6. The CDR3 is made up of 16 amino acids. The germline V gene encodes CDR1 MDHEN and CDR2 SYDVKM. The CDR3 reads CASSPGLAGGGETQYF. The CDR3 coding sequence is TGTGCCAGCAGTCCGGGACTAGCGGGAGGTGGGGAGACCCAGTACTTC.

This rearrangement joins TRBV12-3 or TRBV12-4 to TRBJ2-7; D not certain. V lost 8 bases and J 6 bases, leaving 17 bases between the germline ends. CDR3 length: 13 residues. This CDR3 reads CASQITIGGEQYF. CDR3 nucleotide sequence: TGTGCCAGCCAAATAACAATTGGTGGCGAGCAGTACTTC.

The chain combines TRBV29-1 with TRBJ2-2, with unresolved D. V shed 0 bases and J shed 2 bases, with 10 bases lying between them. The CDR3 loop spans 15 amino acids. CDR1 is SQVTM and CDR2 is ANQGSEA in the germline V gene. CDR3 DNA: TGCAGCGTTGAAGATCGGCAGGTTAACACCGGGGAGCTGTTTTTT. It encodes CSVEDRQVNTGELFF.

The chain uses TRBV20-1 and TRBJ2-7; D possibly corresponds to TRBD2 (6 bases). The CDR3 length is 15 residues. The V gene's germline CDR1 is DFQATT and CDR2 SNEGSKA (reference sequence). V was trimmed by 3 bases and J by 0 bases, leaving 15 bases between them. The CDR3 sequence is CSASGRDHLSYEQYF. CDR3 DNA sequence: TGCAGTGCTAGTGGGCGGGACCACCTCTCCTACGAGCAGTACTTC.

This clone was counted only a few times. V gene TRBV28 combines with J gene TRBJ2-2, with D possibly TRBD2 on 6 matching bases. The CDR3 is 17 residues long. Per the germline V gene, CDR1 is MDHEN and CDR2 is SYDVKM. The V end was cut by 1 base, the J end by 1 base, with 13 bases between. CDR3 in amino acids: CASSLYITSLNTGELFF. Here the CDR3 DNA reads TGTGCCAGCAGTTTATATATCACTAGCTTGAACACCGGGGAGCTGTTTTTT.

The chain joins TRBV4-2 to TRBJ2-5, with D perhaps matching TRBD2 (6 bases). This CDR3 is built from 18 residues. The ends were cut back, 3 bases at V and 2 bases at J, with 22 bases in the middle. Per the germline V gene, CDR1 is LGHNA and CDR2 is YNFKEQ. The CDR3: CASSHTIGLGSGQETQYF. The CDR3 DNA sequence: TGTGCCAGCAGCCATACGATTGGGTTGGGTAGCGGACAAGAGACCCAGTACTTC.

The chain recombines TRBV27 with TRBJ2-1; 11 bases line up with TRBD2. V dropped 5 bases and J dropped 4; count of bases not matched to a gene: 4. CDR1 is MNHEY and CDR2 is SMNVEV in the germline V gene (reference sequence). This CDR3 has 15 amino acids. The CDR3 nucleotides read TGTGCCAGCAGTCCGTCTAGCGGGAGGTACAATGAGCAGTTCTTC. Translation: CASSPSSGRYNEQFF.

This clone has just a few counts. The chain uses TRBV5-1 and TRBJ1-5, with D possibly matching TRBD1 (5 bases). The germline V and J ends were trimmed by 0 bases and 6 bases, with 10 bases remaining between them. This CDR3 contains 14 residues. In germline, CDR1 is SGHRS, CDR2 YFSETQ. This CDR3 reads CASSLALGGQPQHF. The CDR3 region has the DNA TGCGCCAGCAGCTTGGCCTTGGGGGGTCAGCCCCAGCATTTT.

With respect to this clone: Other DNA sequences in the same sample also yield this CDR3. The gene calls are TRBV27 and TRBJ2-5; D may be TRBD1 (6 bases). The V end lost 6 bases, the J end lost 4 bases, and 12 bases lay between the germline ends. The CDR3 consists of 13 residues. Germline V lookup: CDR1 MNHEY, CDR2 SMNVEV (reference sequence). In DNA form, the CDR3 reads TGTGCCAGCAGCAAACAGGGCGTAGAGACCCAGTACTTC. It translates to CASSKQGVETQYF.

The gene calls are TRBV12-3 or TRBV12-4 and TRBJ1-1; D not certain. This CDR3 comprises 11 residues. Trimming took off 7 bases at V and 6 bases at J, with 9 bases between the two ends. CDR3 bases: TGTGCCAGCACCCCCGGGGCTGAAGCTTTCTTT. Its protein product is CASTPGAEAFF.

The V gene is TRBV23-1, the J gene TRBJ1-1; possible D gene TRBD1, 6 bases. TRBV23-1 is identified as an open reading frame with a role that is uncertain. The CDR3 spans 13 residues. The V gene lost 11 bases and the J gene lost 0 bases, with 13 bases spanning the gap. CDR3 region: CAGQIGMNTEAFF. Written as DNA, the CDR3 is TGCGCCGGACAGATAGGGATGAACACTGAAGCTTTCTTT.

This clone showed up just a few times. V usage is TRBV11-2 and J usage is TRBJ1-2; 9 bases are shared with TRBD1. Trimming cost V 1 base and J 1 base; bases outside gene matches: 7. Germline CDR1 reads SGHAT; CDR2 reads FQNNGV. This CDR3 is built from 17 residues. Here the CDR3 reads CASSLALGQGGNYGYTF. The CDR3 DNA follows: TGTGCCAGCAGCTTAGCCCTGGGACAGGGAGGTAACTATGGCTACACCTTC.

This clone was seen a single time. The chain combines TRBV7-7 with TRBJ1-3; no definite D call. Trimming pared 2 bases from V and 0 bases from J, leaving 17 bases between. The CDR3 covers 18 residues. Germline CDR1 and CDR2: SSHAT and FNYEAQ (reference sequence). The CDR3: CASSLRFYWFSSGNTIYF. CDR3 in DNA: TGTGCCAGCAGCTTAAGATTTTATTGGTTCAGCTCTGGAAACACCATATATTTT.

V usage is TRBV4-1 and J usage is TRBJ1-3; D possibly corresponds to TRBD1 (5 bases). The CDR3 covers 16 residues. Germline-derived CDR1 and CDR2 are MGHRA and YSYEKL. The ends were cut back, 3 bases at V and 7 bases at J, with 19 bases in the middle. The CDR3 loop reads CASSQIWTGGFNTIYF. CDR3 nucleotide sequence: TGCGCCAGCAGCCAGATCTGGACCGGGGGATTTAACACCATATATTTT.

The chain employs TRBV2 and TRBJ2-7, with 7 bases lining up with TRBD2. The CDR3 consists of 15 residues. Germline V lookup: CDR1 SNHLY, CDR2 FYNNEI. J gave up 0 bases and V 6 bases, and 8 bases lay outside the gene matches. The CDR3 sequence: CASSRGGDLSYEQYF. For the CDR3, the DNA is TGTGCCAGCAGCCGTGGGGGGGACCTCTCCTACGAGCAGTACTTC.

The J gene is TRBJ1-6, the V gene TRBV14; TRBD1 matches 8 bases. Looked up from germline, CDR1 is SGHDN and CDR2 is FVKESK. Germline trimming cut 4 bases from V and 6 bases from J; bases unmatched to any gene: 2. The CDR3 length is 14 residues. Here the CDR3 DNA reads TGTGCCAGCAGCCGGGACAGGCTTAATTCACCCCTCCACTTT. It encodes CASSRDRLNSPLHF. The full variable domain, rest sourced from reference TRBV14 and TRBJ1-6, is EAGVTQFPSHSVIEKGQTVTLRCDPISGHDNLYWYRRVMGKEIKFLLHFVKESKQDESGMPNNRFLAERTGGTYSTLKVQPAELEDSGVYFCASSRDRLNSPLHFGNGTRLTVT.